Below, 8 T cell receptor beta chains from the same sample are listed, as sequenced in a study of identifying expanded T cells in peripheral blood. Sequencing was performed with immunoSEQ multiplex PCR; in TCRdb, only in-frame clones are kept and a portion is missing. The sample contains more than 75,000 clones, 88% of which appear only once. The source material was blood. Source of these receptors: a person between 18 and 69 years old in good health.

This sequence joins TRBV4-3 and TRBJ2-7; TRBD1 might be the D (6 bases). V was cut by 0 bases and J by 0 bases, with 12 bases left in between. Germline-derived CDR1 and CDR2 are LGHNA and YSLEER. This CDR3 spans 16 amino acids. Here the CDR3 reads CASSQELGQPSYEQYF. CDR3 DNA: TGCGCCAGCAGCCAAGAGCTAGGACAGCCCTCCTACGAGCAGTACTTC.

The chain links TRBV4-3 to TRBJ1-4; TRBD1 is a possible D gene (6 bases). This CDR3 region has 15 residues. The V gene lost 4 bases and the J gene lost 8 bases, with 17 bases spanning the gap. Germline CDR1 and CDR2: LGHNA and YSLEER. The DNA for the CDR3 is TGCGCCAGCAGCCGATATACGCGGGGGCAGGAAAAACTGTTTTTT. It encodes CASSRYTRGQEKLFF.

This clone is a singleton in its sample. This rearrangement joins TRBV30 to TRBJ1-5; D gene unclear. Germline CDR1 is GTSNPN and CDR2 is SVGIG (reference sequence). The CDR3 runs 13 residues. Trimming took 0 bases from V and 3 from J, leaving 6 bases between them. CDR3 protein: CAWSVQNNQPQHF. CDR3 in DNA: TGTGCCTGGAGTGTACAGAACAATCAGCCCCAGCATTTT.

CDR3 in amino acids: CAWSSGQSGNTIYF. Here the CDR3 DNA reads TGTGCCTGGAGTAGTGGACAATCTGGAAACACCATATATTTT. J is TRBJ1-3 and V is TRBV30; maybe TRBD1 (5 bases). The CDR3 runs 14 residues. Trimming left V 2 bases short and J 1 base short, with 9 bases between. The germline CDR1 and CDR2 sequences are GTSNPN and SVGIG (reference sequence). Supplemented by reference TRBV30 and TRBJ1-3, the full variable domain reads SQTIHQWPATLVQPVGSPLSLECTVEGTSNPNLYWYRQAAGRGLQLLFYSVGIGQISSEVPQNLSASRPQDRQFILSSKKLLLSDSGFYLCAWSSGQSGNTIYFGEGSWLTVV.

This chain uses TRBV9 with TRBJ2-7, with 11 bases matching TRBD2. Unmatched junction bases numbered 5, after V lost 4 bases and J lost 5 bases. The CDR3 sequence is 14 residues long. The germline V gene has CDR1 SGDLS and CDR2 YYNGEE. The CDR3 DNA follows: TGTGCCAGCAGCCTTATGACTAGCGGGGACGAGCAGTACTTC. Amino acids: CASSLMTSGDEQYF.

This sequence joins TRBV28 and TRBJ2-1; 8 nucleotides line up with TRBD1. Trimming removed 6 bases from V and 7 bases from J; junction bases left unmatched: 2. CDR3 length equals 12 residues. The germline V gene encodes CDR1 MDHEN and CDR2 SYDVKM. The CDR3 sequence is CASSDRGNEQFF. The CDR3 region has the DNA TGTGCCAGCAGCGACAGGGGAAATGAGCAGTTCTTC.

V gene TRBV28 combines with J gene TRBJ2-1; TRBD2 aligns across 14 bases. The CDR3 has 16 amino acids. The germline CDR1 and CDR2 sequences are MDHEN and SYDVKM. V was pared by 5 bases and J by 5 bases, with 5 bases of the junction left unmatched. The CDR3 loop is CASSPSGLAGDNEQFF. The DNA for the CDR3 is TGTGCCAGCAGTCCCTCGGGACTAGCGGGGGACAATGAGCAGTTCTTC.

V usage is TRBV6-6 and J usage is TRBJ2-7; 7 bases are shared with TRBD1. CDR1 and CDR2 (germline): MNHNY, SVGAGI (reference sequence). The CDR3 runs 15 residues. The ends lost 5 bases at V and 0 bases at J; junction bases unmatched: 7. The CDR3: CASSPPRDSSYEQYF. DNA of the CDR3: TGTGCCAGCAGTCCCCCCCGGGACAGCTCCTACGAGCAGTACTTC.